Below, 15 T cell receptor beta chains from the same sample are listed, as sequenced in a study of T cells in Graves' hyperthyroidism and ophthalmopathy (dated by TCRdb to 2018 to 2020). The library was obtained by multiplex PCR. Sequencing took place on an Illumina HiSeq 2000. The TCR beta CDR3 regions were amplified from the RNA transcripts. The TCR CDR3 was subjected to a first round of RT-PCR using the HTBI primer set and the Qiagen OneStep RT-PCR kit. TCRdb reanalyzed the raw reads on its own, using fastp at Q25 for trimming and MiXCR for clone calling, and kept in-frame beta chains. Each CDR3 protein appears once, grouped with its most common genes and DNA. Across this sample there are about 600,000 distinct CDR3 sequences, with 13% to 15% seen only once. Of the sample, roughly 6.9% is held by the ten largest clones. The sample comprised blood. These receptors all stem from a woman aged 18-29 years with Graves' ophthalmopathy.

This clonotype was detected many times. The chain couples TRBV11-2 to TRBJ2-4; D gene unclear. V was trimmed by 5 bases and J by 8 bases, leaving 13 bases between them. The CDR3 length is 13 residues. The germline gives CDR1 SGHAT, CDR2 FQNNGV. The CDR3 bases are TGTGCCAGCAGCGCCCATCAGGTAGACATTCAGTACTTC. Its translation: CASSAHQVDIQYF.

Ten or more counts support this clonotype. V and J are TRBV29-1 and TRBJ1-6; 7 bases agree with TRBD1. Per the germline V gene, CDR1 is SQVTM and CDR2 is ANQGSEA. Trimming took 8 bases from V and 8 from J; bases not matched to a gene: 9. The CDR3 runs to 13 residues. CDR3 in amino acids: CSTGDRADSPLHF. CDR3 nucleotide sequence: TGCAGCACTGGTGACAGGGCAGATTCACCCCTCCACTTT.

This clonotype was counted a few times. The chain employs TRBV7-9 and TRBJ1-1, with D possibly TRBD1 on 6 matching bases. Trimming shortened V by 7 bases and J by 4 bases, and 19 bases separated the two germline ends. The germline CDR1 and CDR2 sequences are SEHNR and FQNEAQ (reference sequence). CDR3 size: 15 residues. CDR3 in DNA: TGTGCCAGCACCACTCTGGGGGGGCTTGGCACTGAAGCTTTCTTT. This encodes CASTTLGGLGTEAFF.

This clonotype showed up just a few times. The chain carries TRBV28 and TRBJ2-7, with D unresolved. This CDR3 region has 11 residues. Germline V gene lookup returns CDR1 MDHEN and CDR2 SYDVKM. V was pared by 3 bases and J by 6 bases, with 6 bases between. The CDR3 DNA reads as TGTGCCAGCAGTTTGGAAACCGAGCAGTACTTC. Amino acids: CASSLETEQYF.

Concerning this clonotype itself: This may be a read error: a much more frequent sequence differs by one nucleotide. The V gene is TRBV7-6, the J gene TRBJ2-5; TRBD2 might be the D (7 bases). Germline CDR1 and CDR2: SGHVS and FNYEAQ. There are 15 residues in the CDR3. CDR3 DNA sequence: TGTGCCACCAGCCCTGGGGCAGGGAGGGGGGAGACCCAGTACTTC. Amino acids: CATSPGAGRGETQYF.

This clonotype came up many times. CDR3 coding DNA: TGTGCCAGCAGCCCCTTTACAGGGTCGGGCAATGAGCAGTTCTTC. This gives the protein CASSPFTGSGNEQFF. V gene TRBV3-1 combines with J gene TRBJ2-1; D might be TRBD1 (6 bases). This CDR3 comprises 15 residues. V was shortened by 4 bases and J by 6 bases, with 16 bases between the two germline ends. The germline gives CDR1 LGHDT, CDR2 YNNKEL (reference sequence).

This clonotype was recorded many times. This chain's CDR3 is CASSLELLQETQYF. CDR3 bases: TGTGCCAGCAGCTTGGAGCTACTGCAAGAGACCCAGTACTTC. V usage is TRBV5-6 and J usage is TRBJ2-5; the D is unclear. This CDR3 spans 14 amino acids. Germline V gene data show CDR1 as SGHDT and CDR2 as YYEEEE. Trimming pared 0 bases from V and 2 bases from J, leaving 8 bases between.

This clonotype has ten or more counts. The chain carries TRBV20-1 and TRBJ2-7; D is possibly TRBD1 or TRBD2 (5 bases each). This CDR3 has 16 amino acids. Trimming removed 3 bases from V and 3 bases from J, with 21 bases in between. The germline V gene encodes CDR1 DFQATT and CDR2 SNEGSKA (reference sequence). The CDR3 protein is CSARGYGAALFYEQYF. The CDR3 DNA follows: TGCAGTGCTAGGGGGTACGGGGCCGCCTTATTCTACGAGCAGTACTTC.

This clonotype has ten or more counts. This chain links TRBV20-1 with TRBJ1-5; 7 bases match TRBD1. V dropped 6 bases and J dropped 0; count of bases not matched to a gene: 8. The CDR3 contains 15 residues. The germline CDR1 and CDR2 sequences are DFQATT and SNEGSKA (reference sequence). The CDR3 region has the DNA TGCAGTGCCAAGACAGGGAGTCTTAGCAATCAGCCCCAGCATTTT. It specifies CSAKTGSLSNQPQHF.

This chain connects TRBV6-1 to TRBJ1-1; TRBD1 agrees at 11 bases. The CDR3 extends over 16 amino acids. V gave up 6 bases and J gave up 3 bases; unmatched junction bases: 9. Germline CDR1 reads MNHNS; CDR2 reads SASEGT. Here the CDR3 DNA reads TGTGCCAGCAGATCCCGGACAGGGGGCGCGCACACTGAAGCTTTCTTT. Protein: CASRSRTGGAHTEAFF.

This clonotype occurred many times. The CDR3 sequence: CASSEAGSTDTQYF. The DNA of the CDR3 is TGTGCCAGCAGTGAAGCGGGTAGCACAGATACGCAGTATTTT. The V call is TRBV6-1, the J call TRBJ2-3; D call uncertain. V was shortened by 0 bases and J by 0 bases, with 4 bases between the two germline ends. The CDR3 is 14 amino acids. From germline, CDR1 is MNHNS and CDR2 SASEGT.

This clonotype was detected many times. The rearrangement joins TRBV3-1 to TRBJ1-6; D gene uncertain. The CDR3 is 12 residues long. The V gene's germline CDR1 is LGHDT and CDR2 YNNKEL (reference sequence). V shed 1 base and J shed 7 bases, with 2 bases lying between them. CDR3 amino acids: CASSQANSPLHF. In nucleotides, the CDR3 is TGTGCCAGCAGCCAAGCGAATTCACCCCTCCACTTT.

This clonotype was recorded a few times. The CDR3 nucleotides are TGTGCCAGTAGTATAACAGGGATAAGGGGCTATAGCAATCAGCCCCAGCATTTT. Encoded protein: CASSITGIRGYSNQPQHF. This rearrangement joins TRBV19 to TRBJ1-5, with D perhaps matching TRBD1 (6 bases). Germline CDR1 LNHDA, CDR2 SQIVND (reference sequence). The CDR3 covers 18 residues. The ends were cut back, 2 bases at V and 0 bases at J, with 17 bases in the middle.

The chain recombines TRBV7-3 with TRBJ1-1; 8 nucleotides align to TRBD1. The CDR3 consists of 16 residues. The ends lost 5 bases at V and 3 bases at J; junction bases unmatched: 11. CDR1 is SGHTA and CDR2 is FQGTGA in the germline V gene. The chain's CDR3 is CASSGAGGGLYTEAFF. CDR3 bases: TGTGCCAGCAGCGGGGCAGGGGGCGGCTTGTACACTGAAGCTTTCTTT.

A remark on this clonotype: This may stem from a read error, because a much larger clone lies one nucleotide away. The chain links TRBV14 to TRBJ2-2; 9 nucleotides match TRBD2. Germline assignment: CDR1 SGHDN and CDR2 FVKESK. This CDR3 has 17 residues. Here the CDR3 reads CANSGPGLALNTGELFF. The DNA of the CDR3 is TGTGCCAACAGCGGCCCGGGACTAGCTTTGAACACCGGGGAGCTGTTTTTT.